This TCR beta chain came from a study of blood T cell repertoires in COVID-19. Across the study: Italy, Spain and the United States were the sources of the convalescent and acute COVID-19 samples. T cells, B-cell-depleted T cells, or PBMCs supplied cDNA or gDNA.

As originally analysed: Amplified reference gene primers provided the basis for estimating nucleated cell counts. Using immunoSEQ multiplex PCR, the repertoire was profiled, and TCRdb retains in-frame clones only, with some absent. The D gene and trimming were derived from the DNA, and the V and J assignments and clone size from that table. The sample holds around 160,000 clones, roughly 91% seen once. Germline assignment: CDR1 MGHDK and CDR2 SYGVNS. V dropped 4 bases and J dropped 8; count of bases not matched to a gene: 12. The CDR3 loop spans 15 amino acids. The V and J genes are TRBV25-1 and TRBJ1-1, with 8 bases that match TRBD1. What was sequenced was peripheral blood. This clonotype was obtained from a man between 18 and 35 years old with acute or convalescent COVID-19. The CDR3 loop is CASSATSGGWREAFF. CDR3 DNA sequence: TGTGCCAGCAGTGCGACCTCAGGGGGCTGGCGGGAAGCTTTCTTT.